These 23 T cell receptor beta chains came from one sample sequenced in a study of cytomegalovirus exposure and HLA in healthy donors. PCR primers comprised 60 Vbeta and 13 Jbeta primers. Using immunoSEQ multiplex PCR, the repertoire was profiled, and TCRdb retains in-frame clones only, with some absent. Of approximately 160,000 clones detected, approximately 81% appear once; the ten largest clones hold 1% to 1.5%. Sequences were obtained from PBMCs. These receptor sequences come from a man aged 45-65 years in good health and CMV-seropositive.

The V and J genes are TRBV7-9 and TRBJ1-1, with 7 bases that match TRBD1. CDR3 size: 14 residues. Germline V CDR1 and CDR2: SEHNR, FQNEAQ (reference sequence). The V segment lost 6 bases and the J segment 5 bases; nucleotides outside the gene matches: 9. The CDR3 spells CASSSKGAGTEAFF. The CDR3 coding sequence is TGTGCCAGCAGTTCCAAGGGGGCAGGTACTGAAGCTTTCTTT.

This chain connects TRBV30 to TRBJ1-1; 7 nucleotides align to TRBD1. The CDR3 covers 13 residues. With 5 bases clipped from V and 0 bases from J, the junction kept 3 bases outside the gene matches. Germline CDR1 reads GTSNPN; CDR2 reads SVGIG (reference sequence). The CDR3 sequence is CAWGGQMNTEAFF. Here the CDR3 DNA reads TGTGCCTGGGGGGGACAGATGAACACTGAAGCTTTCTTT.

V gene TRBV18 combines with J gene TRBJ2-7; 8 bases line up with TRBD1. In germline, CDR1 is KGHSH, CDR2 LQKENI. The CDR3 loop spans 15 amino acids. V dropped 3 bases and J dropped 2; count of bases not matched to a gene: 6. CDR3 sequence: CASSPWTGITYEQYF. DNA for the CDR3: TGTGCCAGCTCACCTTGGACAGGGATAACCTACGAGCAGTACTTC. The entire variable domain, with the rest obtained from reference TRBV18 and TRBJ2-7, is as follows: NAGVMQNPRHLVRRRGQEARLRCSPMKGHSHVYWYRQLPEEGLKFMVYLQKENIIDESGMPKERFSAEFPKEGPSILRIQQVVRGDSAAYFCASSPWTGITYEQYFGPGTRLTVT.

In its sample, this clone was seen a few times. The chain links TRBV5-6 to TRBJ2-3; 9 bases are a match to TRBD2. The CDR3 length is 18 residues. Germline CDR1 reads SGHDT; CDR2 reads YYEEEE. V was pared by 4 bases and J by 8 bases, with 20 bases of the junction left unmatched. CDR3 amino acids: CASSNGLARGTWGGTQYF. CDR3 sequence (DNA): TGTGCCAGCAGCAACGGACTAGCGAGGGGAACATGGGGGGGTACGCAGTATTTT.

CDR3 amino acids: CASSRQGRITGELFF. The CDR3 nucleotides are TGTGCCAGCAGCAGACAGGGTAGGATCACCGGGGAGCTGTTTTTT. V and J are TRBV7-8 and TRBJ2-2; 7 bases fit TRBD1. The CDR3 runs to 15 residues. V was pared by 5 bases and J by 4 bases, with 7 bases of the junction left unmatched. Germline V CDR1 and CDR2: SGHVS, FQNEAQ.

This clone was seen only a few times. V usage is TRBV27 and J usage is TRBJ1-5, with D perhaps matching TRBD1 (5 bases). V shed 2 bases and J shed 4 bases, with 6 bases lying between them. CDR1 MNHEY and CDR2 SMNVEV come from the germline V gene (reference sequence). The length of the CDR3 is 13 residues. The CDR3 sequence is CASSLRGNQPQHF. In DNA, the CDR3 is TGTGCCAGCAGTTTAAGGGGAAATCAGCCCCAGCATTTT.

This chain links TRBV9 with TRBJ2-3; D not resolved. The CDR3 covers 14 residues. V gave up 2 bases and J gave up 3 bases, with 10 bases separating them. Germline V CDR1 and CDR2: SGDLS, YYNGEE. The CDR3 DNA follows: TGTGCCAGCAGCGTCTTGGCGGATACAGATACGCAGTATTTT. Its translation is CASSVLADTDTQYF.

The chain links TRBV7-9 to TRBJ2-5; 11 bases line up with TRBD1. V lost 2 bases to trimming and J lost 5 bases; unmatched junction nucleotides: 4. The CDR3 consists of 15 residues. Germline V lookup: CDR1 SEHNR, CDR2 FQNEAQ (reference sequence). CDR3 DNA sequence: TGTGCCAGCAGCTTACTGGGGACAGGGGGGGAGACCCAGTACTTC. Its protein product is CASSLLGTGGETQYF.

The V and J genes are TRBV4-1 and TRBJ2-7, with 7 nucleotides matching TRBD2. The CDR3 is 15 residues long. J gave up 3 bases and V 4 bases, and 9 bases lay outside the gene matches. In germline, CDR1 is MGHRA, CDR2 YSYEKL. The CDR3 is CASSPRAGGSYEQYF. Here the CDR3 DNA reads TGCGCCAGCAGCCCGAGGGCTGGCGGGAGCTACGAGCAGTACTTC.

Here the CDR3 reads CASSLYRDTGLQETQYF. CDR3 nucleotides: TGTGCCAGCAGTTTATATCGGGACACAGGGCTCCAAGAGACCCAGTACTTC. The J gene is TRBJ2-5, the V gene TRBV28, with a possible D match to TRBD1 (6 bases). CDR1 and CDR2 from the germline V gene are MDHEN and SYDVKM. Trimming pared 1 base from V and 1 base from J, leaving 16 bases between. CDR3 length: 17 residues.

The V gene is TRBV5-1, the J gene TRBJ2-1; 7 positions agree with TRBD1. V trimming: 4 bases; J trimming: 5 bases; junction bases outside the gene matches: 3. The CDR3 is made up of 13 amino acids. The germline V gene encodes CDR1 SGHRS and CDR2 YFSETQ. The CDR3 reads CASSEQGNNEQFF. The CDR3 coding sequence is TGCGCCAGCAGCGAACAGGGGAACAATGAGCAGTTCTTC.

This rearrangement joins TRBV7-3 to TRBJ2-5; 10 bases fit TRBD1. The germline CDR1 and CDR2 sequences are SGHTA and FQGTGA. CDR3 size: 14 residues. V dropped 2 bases and J dropped 4; count of bases not matched to a gene: 1. The CDR3 region has the DNA TGTGCCAGCAGCTTAGGGACAGGGGTAGAGACCCAGTACTTC. Protein product: CASSLGTGVETQYF.

The chain couples TRBV4-2 to TRBJ2-1; D unclear. There are 12 residues in the CDR3. Germline loops: CDR1 LGHNA, CDR2 YNFKEQ. Deletions cut 4 bases from V and 6 bases from J, with 7 bases between. The CDR3 spells CASSPPGNEQFF. The CDR3 DNA reads as TGTGCCAGCAGCCCTCCAGGCAATGAGCAGTTCTTC.

There are a few counts of this clone. The chain employs TRBV6-5 and TRBJ1-2; a weak D match, TRBD1 (6 bases). The V end lost 8 bases, the J end lost 0 bases, and 16 bases lay between the germline ends. This CDR3 spans 15 amino acids. CDR1 and CDR2 (germline): MNHEY, SVGAGI. CDR3 coding DNA: TGTGCCAGCTGGAACCGGGACACCACTAACTATGGCTACACCTTC. This sequence encodes CASWNRDTTNYGYTF.

J is TRBJ1-2 and V is TRBV19, with 7 bases identical to TRBD1. The ends lost 6 bases at V and 8 bases at J; junction bases unmatched: 9. Germline V gives CDR1 LNHDA, CDR2 SQIVND (reference sequence). The CDR3 consists of 13 residues. The CDR3, as DNA: TGTGCCAGTAGGCGTGGGCAGGGGGACGGCTACACCTTC. This codes for CASRRGQGDGYTF.

The chain is built from TRBV6-5 and TRBJ2-5; 8 bases map to TRBD1. Looked up from germline, CDR1 is MNHEY and CDR2 is SVGAGI. Losses at the gene ends were 6 bases for V and 0 bases for J; bases not matched to a gene: 0. The CDR3 runs to 13 residues. The CDR3 protein is CASRDRDQETQYF. The CDR3 nucleotides read TGTGCCAGCAGGGACAGGGACCAAGAGACCCAGTACTTC.

This chain connects TRBV11-2 to TRBJ1-5; D is perhaps TRBD1 (5 bases). The germline V gene encodes CDR1 SGHAT and CDR2 FQNNGV. The ends were cut back, 1 base at V and 4 bases at J, with 8 bases in the middle. The CDR3 runs to 14 residues. The CDR3 DNA sequence: TGTGCCAGCAGCTTAGGGGGGGTGAATCAGCCCCAGCATTTT. Protein product: CASSLGGVNQPQHF.

V gene TRBV7-9 combines with J gene TRBJ1-5; D is uncertain. Trimming took off 1 base at V and 7 bases at J, with 8 bases between the two ends. The CDR3 loop spans 13 amino acids. CDR1 is SEHNR, CDR2 FQNEAQ, per germline (reference sequence). The CDR3 spells CASSLDRSQPQHF. CDR3 nucleotide sequence: TGTGCCAGCAGCTTAGACCGGTCGCAGCCCCAGCATTTT.

This clone was detected only once. The V gene is TRBV28, the J gene TRBJ2-2; D gene unclear. The germline V gene encodes CDR1 MDHEN and CDR2 SYDVKM. V was shortened by 7 bases and J by 7 bases, with 10 bases between the two germline ends. The CDR3 sequence is 12 residues long. DNA for the CDR3: TGTGCCAGCAACCTCGGTGGCGGGGAGCTGTTTTTT. Residues: CASNLGGGELFF.

The chain joins TRBV2 to TRBJ1-4, with no clear D. The CDR3 spans 11 residues. The V gene lost 3 bases and the J gene lost 14 bases, with 10 bases spanning the gap. Germline values: CDR1 SNHLY, CDR2 FYNNEI. Here the CDR3 DNA reads TGTGCCAGCAGTGATGTGGGGAGGCTGTTTTTT. Translation: CASSDVGRLFF.

The chain combines TRBV19 with TRBJ2-5; tentatively, D is TRBD1 (5 bases). V was shortened by 3 bases and J by 4 bases, with 9 bases between the two germline ends. Germline CDR1 LNHDA, CDR2 SQIVND (reference sequence). The CDR3 has 13 residues. The CDR3 loop is CASSIGQRETQYF. DNA for the CDR3: TGTGCCAGTAGTATCGGACAAAGAGAGACCCAGTACTTC.

This clone was seen a handful of times. The rearrangement links TRBV6-5 to TRBJ2-5, with TRBD2 as a possible D gene (5 bases). The CDR3 is 13 amino acids. V gave up 5 bases and J gave up 1 base, with 8 bases separating them. From germline, CDR1 is MNHEY and CDR2 SVGAGI. Here the CDR3 DNA reads TGTGCCAGCAGTCTAGCCCGCCAAGAGACCCAGTACTTC. Protein product: CASSLARQETQYF.

The rearrangement links TRBV10-1 to TRBJ2-2; a possible D gene is TRBD1 (5 bases). Trimming stripped 5 bases from V and 5 bases from J, with 12 bases between. Germline loops: CDR1 WNHNN, CDR2 SYGVQD (reference sequence). The CDR3 is 14 amino acids. In nucleotides, the CDR3 is TGCGCCAGCAGTAGGTCCAGGGTTACCGGGGAGCTGTTTTTT. It translates to CASSRSRVTGELFF.